This T cell receptor beta chain was observed in a study of T cells in Graves' hyperthyroidism and ophthalmopathy. Study-wide points: From stable hyperthyroidism, ophthalmopathy was set apart by a 13 V-J model.

TCR beta CDR3 regions were amplified from RNA transcripts. The TCR CDR3 was amplified in a first-round RT-PCR using the HTBI primer set. TCRdb re-analysed the multiplex PCR reads in MiXCR, keeping a single row per CDR3 protein. This repertoire shows around 420,000 distinct CDR3 sequences, roughly an eighth found once; its top ten account for 5% to 6%. A remark on this clonotype: Its antigen is as yet unknown.

The source of this sequence is a woman aged 18-29 years with Graves' hyperthyroidism. The source material was blood.

The CDR3 DNA reads TGCGCCAGCAAAAAGGGGGACAGCTACACCGGGGAGCTGTTTTTT. This codes for CASKKGDSYTGELFF. This chain joins TRBV5-1 and TRBJ2-2; 7 nucleotides align to TRBD1. The CDR3 is 15 amino acids. Germline CDR1 reads SGHRS; CDR2 reads YFSETQ. The junction had 8 bases not matched to a gene; V was cut back by 6 bases and J by 3 bases.